This T cell receptor (beta chain) was captured by sequencing in a study of shared clonotypes between healthy human individuals (dated by TCRdb to between 2020 and 2021). Broadly, across the study: Three men and a couple of women, aged 18 to 49 years, made up the cohort. Blood TCR repertoires of several healthy adults were deeply sequenced to estimate repertoire size and the extent of clonotype sharing between individuals. Per donor, three plates each were used for CD4 naive and CD4 memory, two for CD8 naive, and one for CD8 memory. To increase sequencing depth and limit assay-specific biases, different laboratories used diverse techniques to prepare libraries and sequence TCR repertoires. Per donor, leukapheresis produced somewhere between about 0.94 and 9 billion PBMCs. General findings and caveats noted by the study authors: About 5% of naive CD4, 3% to 3.5% of naive CD8, approximately 2% of memory CD4, and roughly 0.4% of memory CD8 clonotypes were shared across a few donors. Only blood was sampled, and tissue TCR repertoires likely differ from those in blood. Naive subsets generally had larger estimated clonotype richness than memory subsets. Even with the large sequencing depth, rarefaction of the sorted-subset datasets indicated that sequencing was incomplete. Clonotypes shared by all four sorted-subset donors showed higher generation probabilities than non-shared clonotypes. The genetic and exposure-history diversity represented was limited by the small number of donors. Pairwise subsampling indicated that sequencing depth was expected to affect the degree of clonotype sharing among donors.

A note on this clone: Its antigen is still unknown. No per-base quality is available; no much larger clone lies one base away.

Spanning cysteine to phenylalanine, the CDR3 consists of 15 amino acids. Kept here is only the CDR3 DNA, which spans 45 bases and is read in frame from base 1. The germline V gene supplies CDR1 MGHDK and CDR2 SYGVNS. V and J lose 3 bases and 3 bases, and a span of 11 bases separates them. Using the deep immunoSEQ assay, multiplex PCR amplified TCR CDR3 regions from genomic DNA. Extracted genomic DNA from each cell subset was distributed evenly across all wells of several immunoSEQ 96-well plates, and each plate was treated as a replicate. For sorted subsets, around 0.2 ug of genomic DNA, equivalent to roughly 30,000 T cell genomes, went into each replicate PCR. The purified libraries were quantified using a Qubit 3.0 fluorometer, sized with a Bioanalyzer 2100, and then quantified again using the KAPA Library Quantification kit. A separate single-read 150-cycle Illumina NextSeq 550 flow cell was used to sequence each immunoSEQ 96-well plate. The paper's processing steps were these. Because only junctional sequences without quality scores were contained in the immunoSEQ output, filtering matching that applied to full-length reads could not be performed. To assign V/J genes and CDR3, sequences were annotated using PyIR, a Python wrapper for IgBLAST v1.9, with IMGT germline references. Reads were removed for weak V/J assignments (E-value above 1e-6), missing CDR3, stop codons, out-of-frame junctions, or ambiguous translated residues. A V3J clonotype was defined by an identical inferred V gene, J gene, and CDR3 amino acid sequence. The percentage overlap between two repertoires was calculated by dividing the number of shared unique clonotypes by the size of the smaller repertoire. Three approaches were used to assess repertoire richness: RTK rarefaction, the Chao1 estimator, and Recon v2.1 estimates of unobserved clonotypes. For all TCRbeta clonotypes obtained by the gDNA method from four donors, generation probabilities were computed with OLGA. TCRdb retrieved this table from immuneACCESS and kept in-frame rearrangements only. Not all clones are present; in checked studies, unresolved V genes account for under half, and no reason is known for the remainder. The DNA was the basis for D and trimming; V, J and clone size are from that table. The sample profile shows roughly 2,300,000 clones; roughly 90% of them were found once. The ten largest account for approximately 0.4% of the sample.

Donors were healthy HIV-negative adults with no recently reported acute infections or vaccinations. Every donor was a Caucasian adult living in Nashville, Tennessee, USA. CD4+ T cells were enriched by magnetic negative selection, after which naive cells were positively selected on CD45RA and the negative fraction was taken as the memory subset. Blood was collected by leukapheresis, and PBMCs were isolated by Ficoll-Histopaque density gradient centrifugation and then cryopreserved in liquid nitrogen vapor phase. Purity and quantity of every magnetically sorted T cell population were checked by analytical flow cytometry. Each sorted fraction had its genomic DNA isolated and then quantified by UV absorbance on a Nanodrop 2000c.

The sequence derives from a man in his late teens or twenties in good health. Some clones in this sample may be carry-over from other donors' samples. The chain couples TRBV25-1 to TRBJ1-4; TRBD1 could be the D gene, as 5 bases match. Sequencing was carried out using naive CD4+ T cells from PBMCs. The intended sense of this specimen's cell subset or site label: CD45RA+ positively selected. The CDR3 is CASSDRGEANEKLFF. DNA sequence: TGTGCCAGCAGTGATCGGGGGGAGGCTAATGAAAAACTGTTTTTT. Outside the CDR3, residues come from the reference TRBV25-1 and TRBJ1-4 proteins, so the full variable domain is: EADIYQTPRYLVIGTGKKITLECSQTMGHDKMYWYQQDPGMELHLIHYSYGVNSTEKGDLSSESTVSRIRTEHFPLTLESARPSHTSQYLCASSDRGEANEKLFFGSGTQLSVL.